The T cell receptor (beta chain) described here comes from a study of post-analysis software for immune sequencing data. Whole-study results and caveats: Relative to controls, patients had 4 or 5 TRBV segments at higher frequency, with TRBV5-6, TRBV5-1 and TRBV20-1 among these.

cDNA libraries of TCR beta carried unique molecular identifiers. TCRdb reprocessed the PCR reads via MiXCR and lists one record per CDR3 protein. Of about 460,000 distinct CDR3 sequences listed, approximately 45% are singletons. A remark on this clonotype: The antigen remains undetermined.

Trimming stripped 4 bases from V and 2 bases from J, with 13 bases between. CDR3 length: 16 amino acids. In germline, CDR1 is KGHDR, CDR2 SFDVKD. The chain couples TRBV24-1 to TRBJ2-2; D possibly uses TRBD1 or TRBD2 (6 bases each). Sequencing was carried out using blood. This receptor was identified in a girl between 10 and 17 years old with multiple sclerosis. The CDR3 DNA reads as TGTGCCACCAGTGAGTTGGAGGGGGAAAACACCGGGGAGCTGTTTTTT. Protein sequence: CATSELEGENTGELFF.